The T cell receptor beta chain described here comes from a study of cytomegalovirus exposure and HLA in healthy donors. 60 Vbeta and 13 Jbeta primers were used in PCR. Assay: immunoSEQ multiplex PCR; the TCRdb copy retains only in-frame clones and omits some. The sample consists of some 160,000 clones, around 75% of them appearing once. The CDR3 runs 15 residues. V lost 4 bases to trimming and J lost 6 bases; unmatched junction nucleotides: 9. Looked up from germline, CDR1 is KGHSH and CDR2 is LQKENI. This TCR was sampled from a woman between 40 and 50 years old in good health and CMV-seronegative. The chain combines TRBV18 with TRBJ1-1, with TRBD1 identical over 9 bases. What was sequenced was PBMCs. The CDR3 DNA follows: TGTGCCAGCTCACGGTTGGGACAGGGAGGGGCTGAAGCTTTCTTT. It encodes CASSRLGQGGAEAFF.